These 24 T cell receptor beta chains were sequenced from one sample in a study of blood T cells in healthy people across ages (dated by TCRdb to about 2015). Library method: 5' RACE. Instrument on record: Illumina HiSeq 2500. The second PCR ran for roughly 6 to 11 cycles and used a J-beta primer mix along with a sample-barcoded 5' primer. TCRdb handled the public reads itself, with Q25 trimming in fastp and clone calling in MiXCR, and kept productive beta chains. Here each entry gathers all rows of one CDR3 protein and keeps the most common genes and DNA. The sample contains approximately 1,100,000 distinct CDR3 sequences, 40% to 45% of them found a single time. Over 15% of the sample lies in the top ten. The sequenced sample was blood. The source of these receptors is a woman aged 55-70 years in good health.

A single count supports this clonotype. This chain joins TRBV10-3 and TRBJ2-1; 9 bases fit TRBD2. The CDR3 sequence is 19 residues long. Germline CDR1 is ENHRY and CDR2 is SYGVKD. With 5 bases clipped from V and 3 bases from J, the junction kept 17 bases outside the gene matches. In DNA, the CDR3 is TGTGCCATCAGTAACAATTGGGTTCCGGGACTAGCACTCTACAATGAGCAGTTCTTC. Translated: CAISNNWVPGLALYNEQFF.

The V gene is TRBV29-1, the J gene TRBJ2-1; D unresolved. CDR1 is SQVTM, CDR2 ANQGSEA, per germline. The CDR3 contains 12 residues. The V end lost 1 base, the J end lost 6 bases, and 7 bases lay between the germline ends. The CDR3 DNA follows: TGCAGCGTTGAAGCGCAAAGCAATGAGCAGTTCTTC. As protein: CSVEAQSNEQFF.

The CDR3 DNA sequence: TGTGCCAGCGGGCGAGCCGGACTAGCGGGGGGGAATGAGCAGTTCTTC. Its protein product is CASGRAGLAGGNEQFF. The chain is built from TRBV7-9 and TRBJ2-1; 15 bases match TRBD2. Germline V CDR1 and CDR2: SEHNR, FQNEAQ (reference sequence). With V trimmed by 8 bases and J by 7 bases, 9 bases remained unmatched. The CDR3 is 16 residues long.

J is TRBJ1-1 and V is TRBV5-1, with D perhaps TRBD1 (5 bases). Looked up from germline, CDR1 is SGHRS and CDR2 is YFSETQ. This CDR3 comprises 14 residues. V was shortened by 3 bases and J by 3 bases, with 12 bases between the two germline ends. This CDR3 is CASSSSQGYTEAFF. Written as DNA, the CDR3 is TGCGCCAGCAGCTCTAGCCAGGGTTACACTGAAGCTTTCTTT.

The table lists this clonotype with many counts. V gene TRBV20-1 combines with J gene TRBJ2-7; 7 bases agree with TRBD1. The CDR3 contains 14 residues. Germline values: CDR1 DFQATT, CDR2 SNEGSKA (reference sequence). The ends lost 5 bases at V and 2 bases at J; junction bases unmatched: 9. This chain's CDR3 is CSAQQDRIPYEQYF. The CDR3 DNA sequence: TGCAGTGCTCAGCAGGACAGGATCCCCTACGAGCAGTACTTC.

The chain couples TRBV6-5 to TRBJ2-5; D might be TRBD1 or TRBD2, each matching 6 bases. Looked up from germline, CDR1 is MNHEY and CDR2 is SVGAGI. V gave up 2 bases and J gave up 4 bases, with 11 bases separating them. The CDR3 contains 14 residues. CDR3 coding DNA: TGTGCCAGCAGTTACCCCGGAGGGGGAGAGACCCAGTACTTC. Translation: CASSYPGGGETQYF.

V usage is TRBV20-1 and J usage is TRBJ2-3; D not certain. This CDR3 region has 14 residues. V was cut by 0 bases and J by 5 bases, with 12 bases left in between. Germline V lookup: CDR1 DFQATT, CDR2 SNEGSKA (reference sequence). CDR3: CSARDAEVGDTQYF. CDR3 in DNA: TGCAGTGCTAGAGATGCGGAAGTGGGAGATACGCAGTATTTT.

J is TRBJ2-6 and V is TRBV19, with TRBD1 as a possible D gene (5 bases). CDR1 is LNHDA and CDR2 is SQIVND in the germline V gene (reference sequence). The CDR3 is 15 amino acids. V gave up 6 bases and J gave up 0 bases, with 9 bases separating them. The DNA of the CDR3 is TGTGCCAGTAGGGGCAGGGTCTCTGGGGCCAACGTCCTGACTTTC. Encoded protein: CASRGRVSGANVLTF.

In nucleotides, the CDR3 is TGTGCCAGTAGTATAATGGGACATAACTACGAGCAGTACTTC. This gives the protein CASSIMGHNYEQYF. This sequence joins TRBV19 and TRBJ2-7; possibly TRBD1 for D (6 bases). Trimming removed 2 bases from V and 3 bases from J, with 11 bases in between. The V gene's germline CDR1 is LNHDA and CDR2 SQIVND (reference sequence). The CDR3 contains 14 residues. The complete variable domain, with remaining parts taken from reference TRBV19 and TRBJ2-7, reads DGGITQSPKYLFRKEGQNVTLSCEQNLNHDAMYWYRQDPGQGLRLIYYSQIVNDFQKGDIAEGYSVSREKKESFPLTVTSAQKNPTAFYLCASSIMGHNYEQYFGPGTRLTVT.

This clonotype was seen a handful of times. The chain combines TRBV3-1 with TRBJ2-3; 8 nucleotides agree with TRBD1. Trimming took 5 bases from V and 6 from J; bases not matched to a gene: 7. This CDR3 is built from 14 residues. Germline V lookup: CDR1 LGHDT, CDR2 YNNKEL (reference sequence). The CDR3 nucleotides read TGTGCCAGCAGCTACACAGGGGGAAGCGATACGCAGTATTTT. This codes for CASSYTGGSDTQYF.

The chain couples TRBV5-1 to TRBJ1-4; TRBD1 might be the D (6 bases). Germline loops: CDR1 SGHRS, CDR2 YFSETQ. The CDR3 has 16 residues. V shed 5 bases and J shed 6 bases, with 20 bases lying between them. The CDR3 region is CASRPTGLELDEKLFF. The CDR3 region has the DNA TGCGCCAGCAGACCTACAGGGTTGGAGTTGGATGAAAAACTGTTTTTT.

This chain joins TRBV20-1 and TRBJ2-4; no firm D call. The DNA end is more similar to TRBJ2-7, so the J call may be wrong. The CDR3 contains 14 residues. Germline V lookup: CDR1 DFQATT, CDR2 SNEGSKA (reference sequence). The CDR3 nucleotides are TGCAGTGCTTCCCGCACCAGACTCCCCTACGAGCAGTACTTC. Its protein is CSASRTRLPYEQYF.

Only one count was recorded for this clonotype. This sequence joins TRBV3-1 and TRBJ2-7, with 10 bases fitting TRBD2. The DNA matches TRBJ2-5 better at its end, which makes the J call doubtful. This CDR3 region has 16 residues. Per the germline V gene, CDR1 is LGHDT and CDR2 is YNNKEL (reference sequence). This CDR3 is CASSQASGSGIETQYF. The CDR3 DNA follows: TGTGCCAGCAGCCAAGCTAGCGGGAGCGGGATAGAGACCCAGTACTTC.

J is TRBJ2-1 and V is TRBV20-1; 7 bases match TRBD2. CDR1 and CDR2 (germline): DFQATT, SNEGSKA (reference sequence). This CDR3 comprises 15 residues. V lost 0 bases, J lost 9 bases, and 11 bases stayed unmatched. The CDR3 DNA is TGCAGTGCTAGAGAACCGGTACTAGCGATTGGTGAGCAGTTCTTC. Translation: CSAREPVLAIGEQFF.

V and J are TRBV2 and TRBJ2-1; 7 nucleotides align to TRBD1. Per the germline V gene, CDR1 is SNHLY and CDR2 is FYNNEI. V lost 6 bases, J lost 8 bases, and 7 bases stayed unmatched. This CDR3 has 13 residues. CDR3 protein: CASRVTGRDEQFF. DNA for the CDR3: TGTGCCAGCAGGGTGACAGGGCGGGATGAGCAGTTCTTC. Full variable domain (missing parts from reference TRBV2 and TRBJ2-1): EPEVTQTPSHQVTQMGQEVILRCVPISNHLYFYWYRQILGQKVEFLVSFYNNEISEKSEIFDDQFSVERPDGSNFTLKIRSTKLEDSAMYFCASRVTGRDEQFFGPGTRLTVL.

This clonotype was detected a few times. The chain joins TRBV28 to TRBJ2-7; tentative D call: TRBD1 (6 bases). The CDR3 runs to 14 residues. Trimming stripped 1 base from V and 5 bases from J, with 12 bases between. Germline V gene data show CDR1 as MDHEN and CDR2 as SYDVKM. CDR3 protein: CASSLSHRVDEQYF. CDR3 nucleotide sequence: TGTGCCAGCAGTTTATCGCACAGGGTGGACGAGCAGTACTTC.

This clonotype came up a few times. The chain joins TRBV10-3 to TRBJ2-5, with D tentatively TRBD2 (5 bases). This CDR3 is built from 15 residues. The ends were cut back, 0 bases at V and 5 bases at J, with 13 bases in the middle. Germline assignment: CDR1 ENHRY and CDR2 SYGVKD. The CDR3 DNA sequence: TGTGCCATCAGTGAGTCTTCCAACCCGGGGGAGACCCAGTACTTC. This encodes CAISESSNPGETQYF.

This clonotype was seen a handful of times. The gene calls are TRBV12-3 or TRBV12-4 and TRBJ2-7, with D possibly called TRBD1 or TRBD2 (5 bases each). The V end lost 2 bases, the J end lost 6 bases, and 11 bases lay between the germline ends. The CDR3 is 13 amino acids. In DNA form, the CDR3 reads TGTGCCAGCAGTTTATCCAGGGCGGGCGAGCAGTACTTC. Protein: CASSLSRAGEQYF.

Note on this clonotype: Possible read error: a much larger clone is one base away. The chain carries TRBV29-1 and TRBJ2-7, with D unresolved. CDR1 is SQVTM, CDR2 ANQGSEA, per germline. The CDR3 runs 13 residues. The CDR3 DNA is TGCAACGTTGAGGAAAGGCGCGGAGACGAGCAGTACTTC. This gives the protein CNVEERRGDEQYF.

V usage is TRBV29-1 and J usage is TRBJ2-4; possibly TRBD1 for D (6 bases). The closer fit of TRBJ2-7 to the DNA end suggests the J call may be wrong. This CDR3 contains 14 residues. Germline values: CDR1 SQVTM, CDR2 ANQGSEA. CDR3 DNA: TGCAGCGTTGAAAAGGCAGGGGTTCCCTACGAGCAGTACTTC. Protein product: CSVEKAGVPYEQYF.

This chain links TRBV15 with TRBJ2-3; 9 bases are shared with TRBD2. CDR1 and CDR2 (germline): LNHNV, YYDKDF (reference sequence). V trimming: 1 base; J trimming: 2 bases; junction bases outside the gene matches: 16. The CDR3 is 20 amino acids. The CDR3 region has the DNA TGTGCCACCAGCAGAGGAAGGGTTAGCGGGGGTTTGGGTAACACAGATACGCAGTATTTT. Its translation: CATSRGRVSGGLGNTDTQYF. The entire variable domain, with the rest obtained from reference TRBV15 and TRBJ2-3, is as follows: DAMVIQNPRYQVTQFGKPVTLSCSQTLNHNVMYWYQQKSSQAPKLLFHYYDKDFNNEADTPDNFQSRRPNTSFCFLDIRSPGLGDTAMYLCATSRGRVSGGLGNTDTQYFGPGTRLTVL.

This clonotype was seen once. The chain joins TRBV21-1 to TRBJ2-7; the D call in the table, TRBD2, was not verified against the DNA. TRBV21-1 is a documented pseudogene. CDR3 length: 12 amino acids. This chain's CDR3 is CADDPAAYEQYF. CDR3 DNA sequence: TGTGCCGACGACCCAGCGGCCTACGAGCAGTACTTC.

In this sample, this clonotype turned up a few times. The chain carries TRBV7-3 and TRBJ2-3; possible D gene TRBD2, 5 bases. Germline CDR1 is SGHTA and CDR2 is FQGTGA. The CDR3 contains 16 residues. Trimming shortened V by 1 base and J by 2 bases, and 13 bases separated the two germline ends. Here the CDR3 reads CASSLRAGFPTDTQYF. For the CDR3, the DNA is TGTGCCAGCAGCTTAAGGGCGGGTTTCCCCACAGATACGCAGTATTTT.

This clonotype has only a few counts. CDR3 sequence: CASSRRQASYEQYF. CDR3 coding DNA: TGTGCCAGCAGTCGTCGACAGGCCTCCTACGAGCAGTACTTC. The V call is TRBV2, the J call TRBJ2-7; D perhaps matches TRBD1 (6 bases). This CDR3 region has 14 residues. V lost 5 bases to trimming and J lost 0 bases, with 11 bases between them. The germline CDR1 and CDR2 sequences are SNHLY and FYNNEI.